The source of this TCR beta chain is a study of cytomegalovirus exposure and HLA in healthy donors. About this clone: Its cognate antigen is unknown.

Study findings and constraints: Apart from CMV serostatus, no immune exposure information was available. A prior analysis recorded that most TCR beta V segments were productive about 87% or about 30% of the time.

Germline-derived CDR1 and CDR2 are MNHEY and SVGAGI. The ends lost 6 bases at V and 3 bases at J; junction bases unmatched: 7. The CDR3 has 14 amino acids. At collection, donors were nominally healthy, but unrecorded immune exposures were probable. The PCR contained 60 Vbeta and 13 Jbeta primers. TCRdb keeps only in-frame clones here, not all; method: immunoSEQ multiplex PCR. The sample lists about 150,000 clones; roughly 62% were seen once. The receptor was isolated from a male donor in good health and CMV-seronegative. The chain joins TRBV6-5 to TRBJ1-1, with 7 bases lining up with TRBD1. Sequencing was carried out using PBMCs. Here the CDR3 DNA reads TGTGCCAGCAGAGAGACAGGGTCTGACACTGAAGCTTTCTTT. Its translation is CASRETGSDTEAFF.